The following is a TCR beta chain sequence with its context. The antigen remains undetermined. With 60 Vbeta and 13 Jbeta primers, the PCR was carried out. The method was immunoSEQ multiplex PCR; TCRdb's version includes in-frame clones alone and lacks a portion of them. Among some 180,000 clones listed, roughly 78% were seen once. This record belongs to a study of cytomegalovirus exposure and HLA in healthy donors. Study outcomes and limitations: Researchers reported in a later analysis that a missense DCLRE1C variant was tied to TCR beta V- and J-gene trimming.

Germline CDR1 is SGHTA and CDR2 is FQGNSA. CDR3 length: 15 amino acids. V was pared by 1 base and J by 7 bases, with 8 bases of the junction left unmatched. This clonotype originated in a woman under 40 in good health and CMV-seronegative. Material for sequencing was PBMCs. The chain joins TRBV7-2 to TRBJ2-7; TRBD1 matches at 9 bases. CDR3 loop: CASSLVPDRGGEQYF. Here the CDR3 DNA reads TGTGCCAGCAGCTTAGTCCCGGACAGGGGTGGAGAGCAGTACTTC.